The present TCR beta chain was sequenced within a study of blood T cell repertoires in COVID-19. Study background: COVID-19 samples from acute and convalescent phases originated in the United States, Italy and Spain. T cells, B-cell-depleted T cells, or PBMCs provided the cDNA or gDNA that served as material.

The trim removed 0 bases at V and 3 bases at J, leaving 3 bases unmatched. CDR1 and CDR2 (germline): SGHNT, YYREEE (reference sequence). The CDR3 length is 14 residues. Source study methods: Researchers report that nucleated cell counts were estimated from reference gene primer amplification. This table comes from immunoSEQ multiplex PCR, and its TCRdb copy is limited to in-frame clones, with some not included. The DNA gave D and trimming, while V, J and clone size come from that table. This sample carries roughly 64,000 clones, 80% to 90% of them seen once, and the ten largest clones take approximately 5.6%.

The rearrangement links TRBV5-4 to TRBJ2-7; 7 bases agree with TRBD2. Sample: peripheral blood. The origin of this receptor is an older woman with acute or convalescent COVID-19. CDR3 coding DNA: TGTGCCAGCAGCTTGGGTGCGGGAGTCTACGAGCAGTACTTC. This gives the protein CASSLGAGVYEQYF.